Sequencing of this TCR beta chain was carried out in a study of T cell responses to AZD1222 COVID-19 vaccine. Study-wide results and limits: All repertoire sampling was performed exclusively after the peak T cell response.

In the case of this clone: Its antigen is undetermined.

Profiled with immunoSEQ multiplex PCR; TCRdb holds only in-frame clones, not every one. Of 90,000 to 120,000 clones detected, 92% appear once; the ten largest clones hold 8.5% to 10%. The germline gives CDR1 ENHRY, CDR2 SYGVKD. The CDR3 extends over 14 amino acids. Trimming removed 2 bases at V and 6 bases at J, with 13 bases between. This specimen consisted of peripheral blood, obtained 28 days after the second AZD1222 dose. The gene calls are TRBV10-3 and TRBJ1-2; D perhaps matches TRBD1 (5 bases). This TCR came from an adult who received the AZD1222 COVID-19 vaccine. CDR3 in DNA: TGTGCCATCAGTGAGGGCGGGACGGCCGATGGCTACACCTTC. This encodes CAISEGGTADGYTF.